A selection of T cell receptor beta chains follows, all from one sample in a study of Ad26.COV2.S vaccination and SARS-CoV-2 variants. Profiling relied on immunoSEQ multiplex PCR, and the TCRdb table lists in-frame clones only, not all of them. Counted here are hundreds of thousands of clones, 75% to 95% occurring once; the ten biggest clones make up over 9%. Here the sequenced sample was peripheral blood, taken in a trial of Ad26.COV2.S vaccine versus placebo. The receptors come from a person between 18 and 59 years old who received the Ad26.COV2.S COVID-19 vaccine or a placebo. The CDR3 runs from the conserved cysteine through the conserved F or W. Each record gives: V gene, CDR3 protein.

TRBV28 | CASSLWGHLNTEAFF
TRBV7-9 | CASSLVGVRSSPLHF
TRBV19 | CASTIGFSPLHF
TRBV6-5 | CASSLQGAIYNEQFF
TRBV9 | CASSVGGTSGRALRETQYF
TRBV5-6 | CASSPPSQGYEQYF
TRBV2 | CASSPDRGREQFF
TRBV15 | CATSSVRTGGFNEQFF
TRBV7-9 | CASSHQQGESEKLFF
TRBV18 | CASSPPSGQSTNTGELFF
TRBV10-1 | CASSDEGNEQFF
TRBV12-3/TRBV12-4 | CASSFSLSYEQYF
TRBV9 | CASSDGNTDTQYF
TRBV10-3 | CAISESQGAGYGYTF
TRBV4-2 | CASSQADRGGLNTEAFF
TRBV6-2/TRBV6-3 | CASSHSEPSYEQYF
TRBV2 | CASSVTPGSPLHF
TRBV5-1 | CASSLGLAGVNEQFF
TRBV4-3 | CASSQDWARLETQYF
TRBV7-2 | CASSLNSMPDTQYF
TRBV12-3/TRBV12-4 | CASTLGGDEQFF
TRBV29-1 | CSVEASGRGSDTQYF
TRBV5-1 | CASSLGGTSSYEQYF
TRBV6-4 | CASSEEYSTYNEQFF
TRBV10-3 | CAIRDGTAQETQYF
TRBV15 | CATSRVGQGYEQYF
TRBV19 | CASRLAGETQYF
TRBV11-2 | CASRTSPYEQYF
TRBV29-1 | CSVAGIPGTGSSYEQYF
TRBV5-6 | CASSFLGRYEQYF
TRBV11-2 | CASSLFVGTGELFF
TRBV9 | CASSPGQDKTGELFF
TRBV2 | CASSRQGADTQYF
TRBV19 | CASSISRNSYEQYF
TRBV15 | CATSRSLAGTEAFF
TRBV28 | CASSFGAGYYGYTF
TRBV4-1 | CASSQGHTNEKLFF
TRBV6-4 | CASSGLAGDDNEQFF
TRBV5-8 | CASSLPGTGNYGYTF
TRBV5-1 | CASSLEGNEKLFF
TRBV7-3 | CASSRDGQETQYF
TRBV4-1 | CASSQGGDLMNTEAFF
TRBV27 | CASSASAGFAYNEQFF
TRBV29-1 | CSVDRQGDYTEAFF
TRBV30 | CAWRDRANQPQHF
TRBV7-9 | CASSSEGLQETQYF
TRBV5-1 | CASSLGLAGWDEQFF
TRBV7-9 | CASSRTASNTEAFF